This TCR beta chain derives from a study of T cell responses to AZD1222 COVID-19 vaccine (dated by TCRdb to about 2021). Some background on the complete study: AZD1222 recipients given second doses at about 4 weeks or at about 12 weeks were pooled, since spike-specific TCR depth and breadth were not found to differ between the two schedules. A total of 230 or so trial participants underwent TCR sequencing, of whom about 200 received two doses of AZD1222 and some 26 received two doses of the MenACWY control vaccine. Trial participants were enrolled into age subgroups of 18-55, 56-69 and 70-plus years, which contained about 160, 30 and 59 TCR-sequenced participants, respectively. Broader findings and caveats from the paper: The whole spike protein was spanned by vaccine-associated CD4 TCRs, and dominant responses were seen in regions 160-218 and 743-854. Most participants were white British and females outnumbered males, and the authors suggested that clonal diversity may have been underestimated. Because no day 14 peak-response samples were available, the repertoires could be characterized only after the peak T cell response. Conclusions about previously exposed vaccinees were limited because only six AZD1222 recipients were SARS-CoV-2 seropositive at baseline. In the small 56-69-year group, the increase in depth fell short of significance, most likely because of low power. After two AZD1222 doses, both the breadth and the depth of spike-specific TCRs were significantly higher than at day 0 and than in MenACWY recipients. Reportedly, close to half of the unique spike-specific TCRs recognized epitopes lying outside the regions that are mutated in the B.1.351 and B.1.1.7 variants.

The CDR3 regions of human TCRbeta chains were analyzed by immunosequencing. The study's own analysis went as follows. TCRs in the repertoires were compared against a reference library of SARS-CoV-2-specific TCRs that had been generated with the MIRA antigen-specificity platform. Breadth meant the fraction of unique TCRs that were SARS-CoV-2-associated, whereas depth meant the fraction of total T cells that were SARS-CoV-2-associated. Using the MIRA data, every spike-specific TCR was mapped to the spike region that the TCR reacted to and assigned to either a CD4 or a CD8 class. Log10-transformed breadth and depth values were compared by one-way ANOVA with Sidak's multiple comparisons tests. TCRdb obtained this table from immuneACCESS and retained in-frame rearrangements with V and J assigned. These tables miss some clones; where compared with another copy, unresolved V genes account for less than half of the shortfall, and the remainder is unexplained. That table gives V, J and clone size, and the DNA gave D and trimming. This sample holds 120,000 to 150,000 clones; 88% were observed only once. The top ten hold over 13% of the sample.

Note on this clone: Its recognized antigen is unknown. No quality values exist for individual bases; no much larger clone is one base distant.

In the paper's terms, the time point label means: baseline before first vaccination. Vaccinee samples came from UK trials COV001 and COV002, including a single-blind randomized controlled phase 2/3 trial of AZD1222 (ChAdOx1 nCoV-19) in healthy adults. For TCRbeta chain sequencing, PBMC samples were collected from trial participants at day 0 and at day 28 after the second dose. Sequences KGHDR (CDR1) and SFDVKD (CDR2) are obtained from the germline V gene. V loses 1 base at its end and J loses 2 bases; junction bases beyond the gene matches: 5. From the cysteine through the phenylalanine, the CDR3 covers 16 amino acids. Only CDR3 DNA remains: 48 bases, in frame from the first base.

This TCR was recovered from an adult in good health. Recombination connected TRBV24-1 to TRBJ2-7; 9 junctional bases match TRBD2. Sequencing used peripheral blood, obtained on day 0 of AZD1222 vaccination. The bases read TGTGCCACCAGTGATTTAGGGCGGGGGGGAACCTACGAGCAGTACTTC. This translates into CATSDLGRGGTYEQYF.